The present TCR beta chain was sequenced within a study of spatial heterogeneity in lung cancer. Study context: On average, each unique TCR and UMI combination appeared more than ten times in raw reads. General study results and limits: Higher tumor mutation counts went along with higher counts of expanded intratumoral alpha and beta TCRs.

This clonotype was picked up many times. Its antigen is still unknown. Germline lookup yields CDR1 MNHEY and CDR2 SVGEGT. Between the trimmed V and J ends, which lost 6 bases and 4 bases, there was a span of 16 bases. The CDR3 is made up of 15 amino acids. TCRdb re-called the 5' RACE reads with MiXCR, one entry per CDR3 protein. The sample carries 24,000 or so distinct CDR3 sequences, 8.8% recorded once. Time point defined: sample taken at primary tumor resection. Unsorted whole RNA samples from tumor, nontumor lung or frozen PBMC were sequenced. The source is a male donor with early-stage non-small cell lung cancer. The rearrangement links TRBV6-2 or TRBV6-3 to TRBJ1-5, with no clear D. The sequenced sample was lung tumor tissue, obtained at surgery. The DNA of the CDR3 is TGTGCCAGCAGCCACCGACCGGGTTCGAATCAGCCCCAGCATTTT. Translating gives CASSHRPGSNQPQHF.